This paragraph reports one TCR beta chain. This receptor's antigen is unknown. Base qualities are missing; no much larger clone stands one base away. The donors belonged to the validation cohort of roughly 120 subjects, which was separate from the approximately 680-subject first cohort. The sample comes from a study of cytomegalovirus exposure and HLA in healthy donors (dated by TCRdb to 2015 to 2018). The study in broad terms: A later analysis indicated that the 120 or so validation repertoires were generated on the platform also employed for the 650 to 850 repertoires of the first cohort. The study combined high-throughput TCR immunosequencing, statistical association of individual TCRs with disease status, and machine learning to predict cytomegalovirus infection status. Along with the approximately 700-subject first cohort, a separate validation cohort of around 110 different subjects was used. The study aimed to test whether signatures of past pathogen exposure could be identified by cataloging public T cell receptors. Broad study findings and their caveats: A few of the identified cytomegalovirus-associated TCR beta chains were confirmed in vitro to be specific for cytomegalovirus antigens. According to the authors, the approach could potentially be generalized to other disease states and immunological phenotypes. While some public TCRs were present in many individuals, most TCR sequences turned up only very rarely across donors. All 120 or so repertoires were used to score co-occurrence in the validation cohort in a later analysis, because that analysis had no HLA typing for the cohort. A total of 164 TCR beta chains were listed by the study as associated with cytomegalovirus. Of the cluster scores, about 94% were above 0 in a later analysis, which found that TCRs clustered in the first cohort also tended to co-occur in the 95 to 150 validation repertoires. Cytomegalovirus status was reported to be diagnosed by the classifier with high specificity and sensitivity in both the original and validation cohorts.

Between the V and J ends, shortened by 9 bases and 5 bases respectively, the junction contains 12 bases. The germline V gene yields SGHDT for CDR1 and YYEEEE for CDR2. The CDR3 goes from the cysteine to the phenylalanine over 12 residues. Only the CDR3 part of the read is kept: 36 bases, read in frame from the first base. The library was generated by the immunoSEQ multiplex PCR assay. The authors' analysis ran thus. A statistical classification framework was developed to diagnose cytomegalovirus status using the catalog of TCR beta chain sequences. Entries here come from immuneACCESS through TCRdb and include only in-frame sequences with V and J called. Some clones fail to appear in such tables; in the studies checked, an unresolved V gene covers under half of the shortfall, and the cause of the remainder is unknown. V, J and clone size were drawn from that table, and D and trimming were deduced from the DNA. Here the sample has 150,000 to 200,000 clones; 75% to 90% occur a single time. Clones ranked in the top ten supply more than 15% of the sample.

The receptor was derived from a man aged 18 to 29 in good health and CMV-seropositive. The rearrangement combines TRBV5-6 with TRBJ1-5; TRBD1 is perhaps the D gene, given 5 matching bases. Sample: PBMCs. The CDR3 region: CANQGGHQPQHF. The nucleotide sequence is TGTGCCAATCAGGGAGGTCATCAGCCCCAGCATTTT.